The 19 T cell receptor beta chains reported below all come from one sample, sequenced in a study of CD8 T cells in ankylosing spondylitis. Their cognate antigens are unknown. From the 5' RACE reads, TCRdb called clonotypes with MiXCR, one entry per CDR3 protein. Of fewer than 650,000 distinct CDR3 sequences in the sample, more than 9.5% were seen once. General study findings and limits: It appeared that ankylosing spondylitis blood was characterized by a TCR beta motif of under ten highly homologous variants.

The specimen sequenced was blood, either unsorted or a sorted T cell fraction (not recorded which). The receptors stem from a male donor with ankylosing spondylitis.

This sequence joins TRBV12-3 or TRBV12-4 and TRBJ1-2, with TRBD1 matching over 7 bases. With V trimmed by 5 bases and J by 0 bases, 6 bases remained unmatched. The CDR3 has 15 amino acids. Here the CDR3 reads CASSQGGATNYGYTF. In nucleotides, the CDR3 is TGTGCCAGCAGTCAGGGGGGAGCGACTAACTATGGCTACACCTTC.

The table lists this clonotype with a few counts. This sequence joins TRBV5-1 and TRBJ2-5; 10 bases agree with TRBD2. Per the germline V gene, CDR1 is SGHRS and CDR2 is YFSETQ. The CDR3 covers 16 residues. V shed 4 bases, J shed 2 bases, and the junction held 8 bases outside the gene matches. CDR3 in amino acids: CASSPSLAGGQETQYF. The CDR3 DNA is TGCGCCAGCAGCCCATCGTTAGCGGGAGGACAAGAGACCCAGTACTTC.

There are a few counts of this clonotype. The chain joins TRBV7-9 to TRBJ2-1; D is possibly TRBD2 (6 bases). CDR1 and CDR2 (germline): SEHNR, FQNEAQ (reference sequence). This CDR3 contains 16 residues. V was trimmed by 5 bases and J by 8 bases, leaving 22 bases between them. This chain's CDR3 is CASSAPRLAFIDEQFF. CDR3 nucleotides: TGTGCCAGCAGCGCCCCGAGGCTAGCGTTCATTGATGAGCAGTTCTTC.

The chain's CDR3 is CASSGTGVYGYTF. CDR3 nucleotides: TGTGCCAGCAGTGGCACAGGGGTCTATGGCTACACCTTC. The gene calls are TRBV12-3 or TRBV12-4 and TRBJ1-2; 7 positions agree with TRBD1. The CDR3 length is 13 residues. V was pared by 5 bases and J by 4 bases, with 4 bases of the junction left unmatched.

The J gene is TRBJ2-7, the V gene TRBV20-1; D gene uncertain. The CDR3 contains 12 residues. Germline loops: CDR1 DFQATT, CDR2 SNEGSKA (reference sequence). With 4 bases removed from V and 2 bases from J, the gap between germline ends came to 9 bases. The CDR3 region is CSATDKTYEQYV. The CDR3 DNA reads TGCAGTGCTACCGACAAGACCTACGAGCAGTACGTC.

This clonotype was seen a few times. The chain employs TRBV25-1 and TRBJ2-2; 13 positions agree with TRBD2. Germline V CDR1 and CDR2: MGHDK, SYGVNS. The V and J ends lost 2 bases and 6 bases, in that order; junction bases with no gene match: 0. This CDR3 comprises 15 residues. This chain's CDR3 is CASSEGLAGAGELFF. As DNA, the CDR3 is TGTGCCAGCAGTGAAGGACTAGCGGGAGCCGGGGAGCTGTTTTTT.

In its sample, this clonotype was seen a few times. The chain links TRBV20-1 to TRBJ2-7, with a tentative D call TRBD2 (6 bases). The CDR3 runs 13 residues. With 6 bases removed from V and 1 base from J, the gap between germline ends came to 13 bases. The germline V gene has CDR1 DFQATT and CDR2 SNEGSKA (reference sequence). CDR3: CSAPLSGSYEQYF. CDR3 nucleotide sequence: TGCAGTGCCCCTCTTAGCGGATCCTACGAGCAGTACTTC.

The CDR3 DNA is TGTGCCAGCAGCTTAGATTGGACGGATCAGAACACTGAAGCTTTCTTT. This encodes CASSLDWTDQNTEAFF. The chain links TRBV7-9 to TRBJ1-1; D not resolved. The CDR3 is 16 amino acids. Trimming took 1 base from V and 1 from J, leaving 13 bases between them. Germline V gene data show CDR1 as SEHNR and CDR2 as FQNEAQ (reference sequence).

The V gene is TRBV4-2, the J gene TRBJ2-5; D is ambiguous. The ends were cut back, 4 bases at V and 2 bases at J, with 11 bases in the middle. The CDR3 spans 14 residues. CDR1 and CDR2 (germline): LGHNA, YNFKEQ. The CDR3, as DNA: TGTGCCAGCAGCCTCGAAGCGATTCAAGAGACCCAGTACTTC. Its translation is CASSLEAIQETQYF.

This clonotype was seen a few times. An end of the junction does not agree with germline; a read error may underlie this. The chain links TRBV15 to TRBJ1-1; a possible D gene is TRBD1 (6 bases). In germline, CDR1 is LNHNV, CDR2 YYDKDF (reference sequence). CDR3 length equals 16 residues. CDR3 sequence reads: CATSTRAGGWNTEAFF. The CDR3 DNA sequence: TGTGCCACCAGCACCAGGGCGGGGGGCTGGAACACTGAAGCCTTCTTT.

The table lists this clonotype with a few counts. V and J are TRBV7-9 and TRBJ2-7; D is perhaps TRBD1 or TRBD2 (5 bases each). The CDR3 is 14 amino acids. The germline CDR1 and CDR2 sequences are SEHNR and FQNEAQ (reference sequence). The V end was cut by 5 bases, the J end by 3 bases, with 14 bases between. The DNA of the CDR3 is TGTGCCAGCAGCGGGGGTCGGAGAAGCTACGAGCAGTACTTC. This translates into CASSGGRRSYEQYF.

The chain carries TRBV12-3 or TRBV12-4 and TRBJ2-3, with TRBD2 matching 8 bases. CDR3 size: 15 residues. J gave up 3 bases and V 6 bases, and 8 bases lay outside the gene matches. This CDR3 is CASSHAGTRTDTQYF. The CDR3 DNA follows: TGTGCCAGCAGCCACGCGGGGACTAGGACAGATACGCAGTATTTT.

This clonotype has only a few counts. This chain links TRBV5-4 with TRBJ2-2; 12 nucleotides line up with TRBD2. The CDR3 covers 17 residues. The J segment lost 5 bases and the V segment lost 8 bases, leaving 13 bases of the junction unmatched. Germline lookup yields CDR1 SGHNT and CDR2 YYREEE (reference sequence). The DNA of the CDR3 is TGTGCCAGTTCTCCTCAGCTAGCGGGAGGGCATACCGGGGAGCTGTTTTTT. This gives the protein CASSPQLAGGHTGELFF.

Points on this clonotype: Possible read error: a much larger clone is one base away. Because it lacks the conserved phenylalanine or tryptophan at the end, this CDR3 is likely a read error. The rearrangement joins TRBV5-1 to TRBJ2-1, with D possibly matching TRBD2 (6 bases). Between the trimmed V and J ends, which lost 4 bases and 6 bases, there was a span of 20 bases. Germline V CDR1 and CDR2: SGHRS, YFSETQ. The CDR3 contains 16 residues. Written as DNA, the CDR3 is TGCGCCAGCAGCCGGGGGAATCAACCTTTCGGCAATGAGCAGTTCCTC. Translating gives CASSRGNQPFGNEQFL.

This clonotype was seen at least ten times. The chain combines TRBV20-1 with TRBJ1-5, with D maybe TRBD1 (6 bases). CDR1 and CDR2 from the germline V gene are DFQATT and SNEGSKA (reference sequence). Trimming shortened V by 1 base and J by 4 bases, and 11 bases separated the two germline ends. The CDR3 runs 14 residues. For the CDR3, the DNA is TGCAGTGCTAGAGGGGGGCTAGGAAATCAGCCCCAGCATTTT. Translated: CSARGGLGNQPQHF.

The table lists this clonotype with many counts. V is TRBV3-1 and J is TRBJ1-5; a possible D gene is TRBD1 (6 bases). V dropped 3 bases and J dropped 0 bases, with 15 bases sitting between them. CDR1 is LGHDT and CDR2 is YNNKEL in the germline V gene (reference sequence). This CDR3 has 17 residues. The CDR3 coding sequence is TGTGCCAGCAGCCATTGGGCTACAGGGTATAGCAATCAGCCCCAGCATTTT. It yields the protein CASSHWATGYSNQPQHF.

This clonotype appeared a few times. The chain links TRBV5-1 to TRBJ1-2; possible D gene TRBD1, 5 bases. Germline-derived CDR1 and CDR2 are SGHRS and YFSETQ. Trimming pared 5 bases from V and 5 bases from J, leaving 16 bases between. CDR3 size: 14 residues. In DNA form, the CDR3 reads TGCGCCAGCAGTGGGGACGGCGGCGGTTATGGCTACACCTTC. The encoded protein is CASSGDGGGYGYTF.

The J gene is TRBJ2-2, the V gene TRBV5-1, with D hard to call. This CDR3 has 15 amino acids. Looked up from germline, CDR1 is SGHRS and CDR2 is YFSETQ. Deletions cut 1 base from V and 3 bases from J, with 10 bases between. CDR3 region: CASSLTAEDTGELFF. The CDR3 nucleotides read TGCGCCAGCAGCTTGACTGCCGAAGACACCGGGGAGCTGTTTTTT.

This clonotype appeared a few times. The CDR3 DNA reads as TGTGCCACCAGCAGGACTAGCGGCTCCTACGAGCAGTACTTC. Amino acids: CATSRTSGSYEQYF. The chain uses TRBV15 and TRBJ2-7, with 9 bases matching TRBD2. The CDR3 extends over 14 amino acids. Trimming at V came to 3 bases and at J to 0 bases, leaving 0 bases not matched to a gene. The germline V gene encodes CDR1 LNHNV and CDR2 YYDKDF (reference sequence). Full variable domain (remainder filled in from reference TRBV15 and TRBJ2-7): DAMVIQNPRYQVTQFGKPVTLSCSQTLNHNVMYWYQQKSSQAPKLLFHYYDKDFNNEADTPDNFQSRRPNTSFCFLDIRSPGLGDTAMYLCATSRTSGSYEQYFGPGTRLTVT.